What follows are 30 T cell receptor beta chains derived from one specimen sequenced in a study of tissue T cells after allogeneic stem cell transplantation (dated by TCRdb to between 2022 and 2023). The library came from the immunoSEQ multiplex PCR assay. In its TCRdb copy, this immuneACCESS table keeps in-frame sequences only and misses some clones. Where compared with another copy, unresolved V genes explain less than half of these, and the others have no known cause. Here the sample has about 22,000 clones; about 70% occur a single time. The top ten constitute 0.41% of the sample. The sequenced sample was blood. These receptors originate from a female BALB/c mouse in good health. The MHC haplotype found in this strain is H2-d.

As concerns this clone: The gene symbols are mouse symbols. The read falls 1 residue short of the CDR3 end, and the missing part is taken from the germline J gene. V usage is TRBV1 and J usage is TRBJ2-4; possibly TRBD1 for D (6 bases). Trimming took off 4 bases at V and 5 bases at J, with 16 bases between the two ends. CDR1 is NSQYPW and CDR2 is LRSPGD in the germline V gene (reference sequence). The CDR3 is made up of 15 amino acids. The DNA read from the CDR3 is TGCACCTGCAGTGACAGGGAGAATTTGGGAAACACCTTGTAC. Amino acid sequence: CTCSDRENLGNTLY. The full CDR3 reads CTCSDRENLGNTLYF.

This clone was seen a handful of times. The gene symbols are mouse symbols. The read terminates 1 residue before the CDR3 end, so the remaining end is supplied by the germline J gene. The rearrangement links TRBV19 to TRBJ1-3, with TRBD1 as a possible D gene (6 bases). Germline V gives CDR1 FNHDT, CDR2 SITEND (reference sequence). The ends were cut back, 1 base at V and 4 bases at J, with 9 bases in the middle. CDR3 length: 14 amino acids. The covered CDR3 bases are TGTGCCAGCAGTATACAGGGGCGCGGAAATACGCTCTAT. Protein product: CASSIQGRGNTLY. The full CDR3 protein reads CASSIQGRGNTLYF.

Comments on this clone: The listed genes are named as in mouse. The read gets to within 1 residue of the CDR3 end, and the germline J gene fills in the rest. The chain combines TRBV19 with TRBJ1-1; TRBD1 matches at 11 bases. The CDR3 loop spans 14 amino acids. J gave up 4 bases and V 6 bases, and 5 bases lay outside the gene matches. Per germline, CDR1 FNHDT and CDR2 SITEND (reference sequence). The sequenced part of the CDR3 DNA is TGTGCCAGCAAGGACAGGGGGCATGGCACAGAAGTCTTC. It specifies CASKDRGHGTEVF. The complete CDR3 protein is CASKDRGHGTEVFF.

With regard to this clone: Gene labels here are mouse ones. Read sequence stops 1 residue before the CDR3 end, and the germline J gene provides the missing end. The chain employs TRBV20 and TRBJ2-4, with 9 positions matching TRBD1. CDR3 length: 13 amino acids. CDR1 is GFQATS and CDR2 is STVNSAI in the germline V gene. Trimming removed 2 bases from V and 6 bases from J; junction bases left unmatched: 3. CDR3 amino acids: CGARPGQGNTLYF. Partial CDR3 DNA: TGTGGTGCTAGGCCGGGACAGGGTAACACCTTGTAC. The whole variable domain, remainder taken from reference TRBV20 and TRBJ2-4, is GALVYQYPRRTICKSGTSMRMECQAVGFQATSVAWYRQSPQKTFELIALSTVNSAIKYEQNFTQEKFPISHPNLSFSSMTVLNAYLEDRGLYLCGARPGQGNTLYFGAGTRLSVL.

As regards this clone: Germline and genes: mouse. The observed sequence ends 1 residue before the CDR3 terminus, with the missing tail filled in from the germline J gene. This chain connects TRBV20 to TRBJ2-2; 8 nucleotides agree with TRBD1. CDR1 GFQATS and CDR2 STVNSAI come from the germline V gene. Trimming cost V 1 base and J 3 bases; bases outside gene matches: 1. This CDR3 comprises 14 residues. CDR3 loop: CGARGTGHTGQLYF. The CDR3 bases that were read are TGTGGTGCTAGGGGGACAGGGCACACCGGGCAGCTCTAC.

Comment on this clone: Genes and germline come from the mouse. The read ends 1 residue shy of where the CDR3 ends; the end is completed using the germline J gene. The chain carries TRBV13-3 and TRBJ2-3, with 7 bases identical to TRBD1. The CDR3 has 14 residues. V lost 3 bases, J lost 2 bases, and 3 bases stayed unmatched. CDR1 NNHDY and CDR2 SYVADS come from the germline V gene. The part of the CDR3 DNA that was read is TGTGCCAGCAGTGGACAGGGTAATGCAGAAACGCTGTAT. Protein: CASSGQGNAETLY. The full CDR3 sequence reads CASSGQGNAETLYF.

Note on this clone: Mouse gene names and germline throughout. The read comes to an end 1 residue before the CDR3 does, leaving the germline J gene to fill in the end. The chain joins TRBV31 to TRBJ2-7; weak D call: TRBD2 (6 bases). Trimming shortened V by 0 bases and J by 2 bases, and 8 bases separated the two germline ends. Germline CDR1 GKSSPN, CDR2 SITVG. The CDR3 totals 13 residues. CDR3 DNA (partial): TGTGCCTGGAGTCTTACTGGGACCTATGAACAGTAC. It specifies CAWSLTGTYEQY. The whole CDR3 protein is CAWSLTGTYEQYF.

Concerning this clone: Gene names and germline refer to mouse. The observed sequence ends 1 residue before the CDR3 terminus, with the missing tail filled in from the germline J gene. The genes are TRBV31 and TRBJ2-2; TRBD1 might be the D (6 bases). The ends were cut back, 1 base at V and 0 bases at J, with 9 bases in the middle. Germline assignment: CDR1 GKSSPN and CDR2 SITVG. The CDR3 loop spans 15 amino acids. The covered CDR3 bases are TGTGCCTGGAGTCCCGGGACAACAAACACCGGGCAGCTCTAC. It yields the protein CAWSPGTTNTGQLY. The entire CDR3 protein reads CAWSPGTTNTGQLYF.

This clone was seen once. Gene labels here are mouse ones. Coverage ceases 1 residue before the CDR3 finishes, and the germline J gene fills in the end. The rearrangement joins TRBV29 to TRBJ2-3, with 11 nucleotides matching TRBD2. The CDR3 contains 14 residues. Germline V gene sequence: CDR1 MSHET, CDR2 SYDVDS. The V segment lost 3 bases and the J segment 6 bases; nucleotides outside the gene matches: 2. The CDR3 here is CASSFRDWGETLYF. CDR3 DNA (partial): TGTGCTAGCAGTTTCCGGGACTGGGGGGAAACGCTGTAT. Looking up the rest from reference TRBV29 and TRBJ2-3 gives the full variable domain: DMKVTQMPRYLIKRMGENVLLECGQDMSHETMYWYRQDPGLGLQLIYISYDVDSNSEGDIPKGYRVSRKKREHFSLILDSAKTNQTSVYFCASSFRDWGETLYFGSGTRLTVL.

Concerning this clone: The junction departs from germline at one end; a sequencing error may be responsible. Here the gene names and germline are mouse. With the read ending 1 residue before the CDR3 end, the germline J gene is used to fill in that end. This chain connects TRBV13-1 to TRBJ2-7; no reliable D call. The CDR3 is 14 residues long. The V gene's germline CDR1 is NSHNY and CDR2 SYGAGN. The CDR3 bases that were read are TGTGCCAGCGGTGATGCCTCGGGGATGGATGAACAGTAC. This translates into CASGDASGMDEQY. The CDR3 in its entirety is CASGDASGMDEQYF.

For this clone: Here the gene names and germline are mouse. The observed sequence ends 1 residue before the CDR3 terminus, with the missing tail filled in from the germline J gene. V and J are TRBV1 and TRBJ2-4; D remains ambiguous. Looked up from germline, CDR1 is NSQYPW and CDR2 is LRSPGD (reference sequence). V lost 4 bases and J lost 0, with 11 bases in between. There are 15 residues in the CDR3. Partial CDR3 DNA: TGCACCTGCAGTGACAGAGGTACTAGTCAAAACACCTTGTAC. Protein: CTCSDRGTSQNTLY. The entire CDR3 protein is CTCSDRGTSQNTLYF. Together with reference TRBV1 and TRBJ2-4, the CDR3 gives the full variable domain: VTLLEQNPRWRLVPRGQAVNLRCILKNSQYPWMSWYQQDLQKQLQWLFTLRSPGDKEVKSLPGADYLATRVTDTELRLQVANMSQGRTLYCTCSDRGTSQNTLYFGAGTRLSVL.

As to this clone: All gene names here are mouse names. The sequence runs out 1 residue before the end of the CDR3; the remainder is reconstructed from the germline J gene. The chain couples TRBV29 to TRBJ2-1, with no clear D. CDR3 length: 15 residues. The V gene lost 5 bases and the J gene lost 3 bases, with 14 bases spanning the gap. In germline, CDR1 is MSHET, CDR2 SYDVDS. The CDR3 sequence: CASSPNSVFYAEQFF. The sequenced CDR3 bases are TGTGCTAGCAGTCCCAACAGTGTTTTCTATGCTGAGCAGTTC.

This clone was seen a few times. The gene names here belong to mouse. The read ends 1 residue before the CDR3 terminus; that terminus is restored from the germline J gene. The chain has TRBV13-2 and TRBJ2-2; D not resolved. Germline V gene sequence: CDR1 NNHNN, CDR2 SYGAGS (reference sequence). The CDR3 is made up of 15 amino acids. Trimming cost V 1 base and J 0 bases, with 7 bases left between them. The CDR3 sequence is CASGDLNANTGQLYF. Partial CDR3 DNA: TGTGCCAGCGGTGATCTCAATGCAAACACCGGGCAGCTCTAC.

The sample holds a few counts of this clone. Genes and germline are mouse. The read is 1 residue too short to cover the CDR3 end, so that end is filled in from the germline J gene. Within the sample, other DNA sequences also encode this same CDR3. The chain recombines TRBV13-1 with TRBJ1-4; 7 nucleotides align to TRBD1. The V gene's germline CDR1 is NSHNY and CDR2 SYGAGN. The CDR3 is 15 amino acids. After removal of 5 bases from V and 0 bases from J, the junction contained 4 bases not matched to a gene. The CDR3 loop reads CASRRGQLSNERLFF. The DNA read from the CDR3 is TGTGCCAGCAGACGGGGACAGCTTTCCAACGAAAGATTATTT.

This clone occurred a few times. A junction boundary mismatches the germline segment, possibly from a read error. Gene names are the mouse ones. The read ends 1 residue early relative to the CDR3; the germline J gene fills the gap. This chain uses TRBV1 with TRBJ1-5; D might be TRBD1 (6 bases). Germline CDR1 and CDR2: NSQYPW and LRSPGD (reference sequence). The CDR3 has 12 residues. The sequenced part of the CDR3 DNA is TGCACCTGCAGCTGGGACAATCAGGCTCCGCTT. This sequence encodes CTCSWDNQAPL. In full, the CDR3 is CTCSWDNQAPLF.

Comments on this clone: Mouse names are used for the genes. The read gets to within 1 residue of the CDR3 end, and the germline J gene fills in the rest. The rearrangement uses TRBV24 and TRBJ2-5; D is possibly TRBD1 or TRBD2 (6 bases each). This CDR3 comprises 15 residues. Germline CDR1 KGHTA, CDR2 FRNEEI. The V end lost 2 bases, the J end lost 2 bases, and 11 bases lay between the germline ends. The CDR3 reads CASSLIWGRQDTQYF. CDR3 DNA, as far as it was read: TGTGCCAGCAGTCTGATTTGGGGGCGCCAAGACACCCAGTAC.

Comment on this clone: Gene and germline names: mouse. The sequenced fragment ends 1 residue before the CDR3 boundary, so the rest is inferred from the germline J gene. The rearrangement joins TRBV4 to TRBJ2-1; TRBD2 might be the D (6 bases). Trimming removed 4 bases from V and 6 bases from J, with 16 bases in between. The CDR3 contains 15 residues. Germline assignment: CDR1 LGHDT and CDR2 YNNKQL (reference sequence). Incomplete CDR3 DNA: TGTGCCAGCAGCTTCTGGGGAGGAGGGTTTGCTGAGCAGTTC. Translation gives CASSFWGGGFAEQF. The entire CDR3 sequence reads CASSFWGGGFAEQFF.

For this clone: Genes and germline are mouse. Sequencing ends 1 residue short of the CDR3 end; the germline J gene provides the rest. J is TRBJ2-1 and V is TRBV2; 9 bases map to TRBD2. CDR3 length equals 14 residues. J was trimmed by 5 bases and V by 3 bases; bases with no gene match: 2. Germline loops: CDR1 LGHNA, CDR2 YSYQKL. The CDR3 bases that were read are TGTGCCAGCAGCCAGGGGACTGGGAATGCTGAGCAGTTC. As protein: CASSQGTGNAEQF. The entire CDR3 protein reads CASSQGTGNAEQFF.

This clone came up a few times. The gene names given are mouse names. Read sequence stops 1 residue before the CDR3 end, and the germline J gene provides the missing end. V gene TRBV19 combines with J gene TRBJ2-7; no definite D call. The CDR3 is 14 amino acids. Germline assignment: CDR1 FNHDT and CDR2 SITEND (reference sequence). With 1 base removed from V and 0 bases from J, the gap between germline ends came to 8 bases. CDR3 sequence: CASSIIGSSYEQYF. The sequenced CDR3 bases are TGTGCCAGCAGTATAATTGGCAGCTCCTATGAACAGTAC.

Details on this clone: Genes here carry mouse names. From the germline J gene comes the end of the CDR3, since the read stops 1 residue before it. V and J are TRBV4 and TRBJ2-7; TRBD1 is a possible D gene (5 bases). Germline CDR1 is LGHDT and CDR2 is YNNKQL (reference sequence). The CDR3 contains 14 residues. The V end was cut by 5 bases, the J end by 0 bases, with 11 bases between. The CDR3 bases that were read are TGTGCCAGCAGCCGGCCAGGGAGCTCCTATGAACAGTAC. Its protein is CASSRPGSSYEQY. The CDR3, in full, reads CASSRPGSSYEQYF.

This clone has only one observation. Mouse gene names apply. The read ends 1 residue shy of where the CDR3 ends; the end is completed using the germline J gene. V and J are TRBV13-2 and TRBJ2-3, with 8 bases matching TRBD2. Trimming removed 5 bases from V and 4 bases from J; junction bases left unmatched: 9. The CDR3 is 15 residues long. In germline, CDR1 is NNHNN, CDR2 SYGAGS (reference sequence). The CDR3 bases that were read are TGTGCCAGCGGGGGGGGGCCTGGGGGAACAGAAACGCTGTAT. Translating gives CASGGGPGGTETLY. The entire CDR3 reads CASGGGPGGTETLYF.

For this clone: Any gene name here is a mouse gene name. The CDR3 end lies 1 residue beyond the end of the read and is filled in from the germline J gene. The V and J genes are TRBV5 and TRBJ2-7, with TRBD1 identical over 10 bases. The ends lost 0 bases at V and 4 bases at J; junction bases unmatched: 3. From germline, CDR1 is LGHNA and CDR2 YNLKQL (reference sequence). This CDR3 spans 15 amino acids. The CDR3 sequence: CASSQEPGQGYEQYF. CDR3 DNA, as far as it was read: TGTGCCAGCAGCCAAGAACCGGGACAGGGGTATGAACAGTAC.

About this clone itself: Gene names denote mouse genes. The CDR3 is cut off 1 residue early in the read; its end comes from the germline J gene. The V call is TRBV13-2, the J call TRBJ1-1; no reliable D call. The germline V gene encodes CDR1 NNHNN and CDR2 SYGAGS (reference sequence). V was shortened by 3 bases and J by 4 bases, with 4 bases between the two germline ends. The length of the CDR3 is 11 residues. CDR3 sequence: CASGGGTEVFF. The sequenced part of the CDR3 DNA is TGTGCCAGCGGTGGGGGCACAGAAGTCTTC.

This clone was found a few times. Mouse names are used for the genes. The read terminates 1 residue ahead of where the CDR3 ends, so the germline J gene completes it. The J gene is TRBJ2-1, the V gene TRBV1, with 8 bases fitting TRBD1. This CDR3 comprises 14 residues. The germline CDR1 and CDR2 sequences are NSQYPW and LRSPGD (reference sequence). V dropped 2 bases and J dropped 5; count of bases not matched to a gene: 2. The CDR3 sequence is CTCSAQGADAEQFF. The sequenced part of the CDR3 DNA is TGCACCTGCAGTGCACAGGGGGCAGATGCTGAGCAGTTC. Full variable domain (remainder filled in from reference TRBV1 and TRBJ2-1): VTLLEQNPRWRLVPRGQAVNLRCILKNSQYPWMSWYQQDLQKQLQWLFTLRSPGDKEVKSLPGADYLATRVTDTELRLQVANMSQGRTLYCTCSAQGADAEQFFGPGTRLTVL.

Regarding this clone: Any gene name here is a mouse gene name. The read gets to within 1 residue of the CDR3 end, and the germline J gene fills in the rest. The chain links TRBV29 to TRBJ2-1, with a possible D match to TRBD1 (6 bases). The CDR3 has 13 amino acids. Germline-derived CDR1 and CDR2 are MSHET and SYDVDS. Trimming left V 6 bases short and J 6 bases short, with 12 bases between. CDR3 residues: CASSRRTVAEQFF. The sequenced part of the CDR3 DNA is TGTGCTAGCAGCCGACGGACAGTTGCTGAGCAGTTC.

Points on this clone: Each gene name is a mouse one. The CDR3 end falls 1 residue outside the read, so it is completed with the germline J gene. The chain couples TRBV5 to TRBJ1-1, with D possibly TRBD1 on 6 matching bases. CDR1 and CDR2 (germline): LGHNA, YNLKQL (reference sequence). V was trimmed by 3 bases and J by 0 bases, leaving 8 bases between them. CDR3 length: 14 amino acids. The CDR3 is CASSHGQTNTEVFF. The CDR3 DNA, read in part, is TGTGCCAGCAGCCACGGACAGACAAACACAGAAGTCTTC.

Points on this clone: Mouse germline and gene names are used. The DNA ends 1 residue before the CDR3 does, and the rest of the CDR3 is filled in from the germline J gene. The chain uses TRBV4 and TRBJ2-4; 7 positions match TRBD1. Germline V gives CDR1 LGHDT, CDR2 YNNKQL (reference sequence). V trimming: 6 bases; J trimming: 1 base; junction bases outside the gene matches: 1. The CDR3 runs to 13 residues. The CDR3 reads CASRDRGQNTLYF. CDR3 bases read: TGTGCCAGCAGAGACAGGGGTCAAAACACCTTGTAC. The variable domain in full, with the rest retrieved from reference TRBV4 and TRBJ2-4, is ETAVFQTPNYHVTQVGNEVSFNCKQTLGHDTMYWYKQDSKKLLKIMFSYNNKQLIVNETVPRRFSPQSSDKAHLNLRIKSVEPEDSAVYLCASRDRGQNTLYFGAGTRLSVL.

This clone was observed once. Gene names and germline refer to mouse. Read data end 1 residue before the CDR3 end; the end is taken from the germline J gene. The chain links TRBV1 to TRBJ1-1, with 12 nucleotides matching TRBD1. The CDR3 loop spans 16 amino acids. Germline V lookup: CDR1 NSQYPW, CDR2 LRSPGD (reference sequence). Losses at the gene ends were 4 bases for V and 4 bases for J; bases not matched to a gene: 7. The CDR3: CTCSGDRGRGGTEVFF. The DNA read from the CDR3 is TGCACCTGCAGTGGGGACAGGGGGCGCGGGGGCACAGAAGTCTTC.

As concerns this clone: All gene names here are mouse names. The DNA ends 1 residue before the CDR3 does, and the rest of the CDR3 is filled in from the germline J gene. V and J are TRBV5 and TRBJ1-1, with 8 bases aligning to TRBD1. The CDR3 extends over 14 amino acids. Unmatched junction bases numbered 2, after V lost 4 bases and J lost 1 base. Germline values: CDR1 LGHNA, CDR2 YNLKQL (reference sequence). CDR3 region: CASSPTGGNTEVFF. The covered CDR3 bases are TGTGCCAGCAGCCCCACAGGGGGGAACACAGAAGTCTTC.

A remark on this clone: Mouse gene names apply. CDR3 DNA, as far as it was read: TGTGCCAGCAGTTCCCAACAATGGGTTGAACAGTAC. Residues: CASSSQQWVEQY. The whole CDR3 is CASSSQQWVEQYF. The rearrangement uses TRBV24 and TRBJ2-7; D is uncertain. The read ends 1 residue early relative to the CDR3; the germline J gene fills the gap. V was pared by 5 bases and J by 6 bases, with 14 bases between. The CDR3 is made up of 13 amino acids. CDR1 KGHTA and CDR2 FRNEEI come from the germline V gene.